The clone carrying this TCR beta chain turned up a few times. The CDR3 covers 15 residues. V lost 2 bases, J lost 10 bases, and 11 bases stayed unmatched. Germline CDR1 is SGHRS and CDR2 is YFSETQ. Some clones are missing from TCRdb's copy, which holds only in-frame ones; the method was immunoSEQ multiplex PCR. The sample has approximately 160,000 clones, 85% to 95% seen once. These data come from a study of control samples from healthy donors and cancer patients. The chain recombines TRBV5-1 with TRBJ2-1; 8 positions match TRBD2. This sequence originates from an older woman in good health. What was sequenced was blood. CDR3 sequence reads: CASSLSFGGAFEQFF. The CDR3 DNA sequence: TGCGCCAGCAGCTTATCTTTCGGGGGGGCATTCGAGCAGTTCTTC.